This T cell receptor beta chain emerged from a study of blood T cell repertoires in COVID-19. Looking at the study overall: The origin of the acute and convalescent COVID-19 samples was the United States, Italy and Spain.

Per the original methods: Reference gene primer amplification gave nucleated cell count estimates. The data were produced by immunoSEQ multiplex PCR, yet TCRdb's version contains in-frame clones alone and is incomplete. The V and J calls and clone size are taken from that table; D and trimming were inferred from the DNA. The repertoire holds approximately 300,000 clones, about 92% seen once, with about a fifth in the top ten. Recruitment covered about two dozen US areas and drew participants whose ages spanned roughly 18 to 100 years. The recovered donors of Cohort 3 showed two negative PCRs, clearance, or symptom resolution. Unmatched junction bases numbered 13, after V lost 3 bases and J lost 7 bases. Germline-derived CDR1 and CDR2 are MDHEN and SYDVKM. This CDR3 is 17 amino acids long.

The sequence came from a woman aged 25 to 45 who had recovered from COVID-19. Sequenced material: PBMCs or T cells enriched from blood (not recorded which). J is TRBJ1-2 and V is TRBV28, with 11 nucleotides matching TRBD1. The CDR3 spells CASSLGGTGGSFGGYTF. The CDR3 coding sequence is TGTGCCAGCAGTTTGGGGGGGACAGGGGGATCGTTTGGTGGCTACACCTTC.